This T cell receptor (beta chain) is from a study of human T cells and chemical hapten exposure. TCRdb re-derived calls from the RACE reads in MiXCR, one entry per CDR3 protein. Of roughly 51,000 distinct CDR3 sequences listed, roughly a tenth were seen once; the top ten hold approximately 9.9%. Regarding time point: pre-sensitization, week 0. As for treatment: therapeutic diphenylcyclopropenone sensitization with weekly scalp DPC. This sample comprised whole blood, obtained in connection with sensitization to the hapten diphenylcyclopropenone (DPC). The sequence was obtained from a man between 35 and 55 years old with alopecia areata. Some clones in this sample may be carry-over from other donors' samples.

The CDR3 spells CASTPAGGRATGELFF. CDR3 DNA: TGTGCCAGCACCCCTGCGGGGGGGCGCGCCACCGGGGAGCTGTTTTTT. This chain joins TRBV11-2 and TRBJ2-2; TRBD2 aligns across 9 bases. CDR1 is SGHAT and CDR2 is FQNNGV in the germline V gene. This CDR3 contains 16 residues. The trim removed 7 bases at V and 4 bases at J, leaving 10 bases unmatched.